Here is one T cell receptor beta chain with its context. Germline CDR1 is LNHDA and CDR2 is SQIVND (reference sequence). The CDR3 extends over 14 amino acids. V was pared by 5 bases and J by 4 bases, with 14 bases between. The data originate from a study of chemoradiotherapy in HPV16-positive cancers. In the study overall: Candidate HPV-specific clones and shared TCR motifs came from two HPV16-positive patients.

TCRdb's table, derived via immunoSEQ multiplex PCR, lists solely in-frame clones and lacks some. The sample includes roughly 4,200 clones, 65% to 85% of them seen just once. The clonotype was recovered from a human donor with HPV-associated anogenital cancer. The chain employs TRBV19 and TRBJ1-2, with D unresolved. Here the sequenced sample was tumor tissue, taken from a patient who underwent chemoradiotherapy. The CDR3 is CASSLAPEGYGYTF. The CDR3 bases are TGTGCCAGTAGTTTGGCCCCCGAGGGCTATGGCTACACCTTC. Full variable domain (outside the CDR3, taken from reference TRBV19 and TRBJ1-2): DGGITQSPKYLFRKEGQNVTLSCEQNLNHDAMYWYRQDPGQGLRLIYYSQIVNDFQKGDIAEGYSVSREKKESFPLTVTSAQKNPTAFYLCASSLAPEGYGYTFGSGTRLTVV.